This section outlines one T cell receptor (beta chain) sequence together with its context. What it recognizes is unknown. Cell sorting via CD45RO/CCR7/CD25/CD127/CD95/CD27 was performed to obtain CD4+ naive, central memory, regulatory and stem cell-like memory cells. Over 95% purity was reached by all sorted populations. These data originate in a study of beta chain features in type 1 diabetes. The study's findings and limits: Type 1 diabetes patients had VDJ junctions that carried fewer insertions and more deletions.

The investigators reverse transcribed all of the isolated RNA, so they sequenced expressed TCRB transcripts. Data came from immunoSEQ multiplex PCR; TCRdb stores just in-frame clones and leaves some out. The data show some 150,000 clones, about 10% seen once. Material: naive CD4+ T cells from blood. This sequence was found in a man aged 18 to 30 in good health.

The CDR3 coding sequence is TGTGCCAGCAGCTTGGGACAGCGCGTTGAAGCTTTCTTT. This codes for CASSLGQRVEAFF. The chain has TRBV11-2 and TRBJ1-1, with TRBD1 matching 7 bases. With V trimmed by 3 bases and J by 7 bases, 5 bases remained unmatched. This CDR3 is built from 13 residues. Germline V gives CDR1 SGHAT, CDR2 FQNNGV.